This T cell receptor (beta chain) was sequenced in a study of PD-L1 blockade in urothelial cancer. Study-wide background: Prior regimens of chemotherapy numbered 0 to 3 per patient. General study results and limits: Pretreatment TCR clonality in blood, when below the median, was predictive of better survival.

Sequencing used immunoSEQ multiplex PCR; TCRdb keeps in-frame clones, though not all of them. The sample includes 100,000 to 150,000 clones, about 82% seen only once; the top ten take roughly 2.3%. Remarks on this clone: Its matching antigen is unknown.

Time point denoted: peripheral blood 6 weeks after treatment start. A total of 1 to 8 samples per patient were collected pretreatment and on-treatment. This CDR3 spans 16 amino acids. Per the germline V gene, CDR1 is MGHDK and CDR2 is SYGVNS. Trimming left V 6 bases short and J 0 bases short, with 12 bases between. Sample: PBMCs, taken around atezolizumab (anti-PD-L1) treatment. This clonotype was sampled from a man in his forties or fifties with urothelial cancer. The V and J genes are TRBV25-1 and TRBJ1-6, with no clear D. Written as DNA, the CDR3 is TGTGCCAGCAGCCCCCCAGGAAGCTCCTATAATTCACCCCTCCACTTT. Amino acids: CASSPPGSSYNSPLHF.